This T cell receptor (beta chain) was documented in a study of T cells in Graves' hyperthyroidism and ophthalmopathy (dated by TCRdb to 2018 to 2020). For the wider study: Peripheral blood samples were taken at the time of initial diagnosis, prior to any treatment. TCR V-J signatures able to tell the groups apart were searched for in a discovery cohort of some 100 patients, of whom fewer than 45 had Graves' ophthalmopathy and roughly 59 had stable Graves' hyperthyroidism. Prospective prediction of ophthalmopathy was tested in an independent validation cohort consisting of fewer than 20 hyperthyroidism patients and 17 patients who later progressed to ophthalmopathy. The roughly 90 discovery patients were divided at random into training and test sets in a 7:3 ratio. The study also compared thyroid tissue and blood T-cell repertoires from about six Graves' hyperthyroidism patients. After blood sampling, hyperthyroidism patients were treated with methimazole at a starting dose of 30 mg daily, and ophthalmopathy patients were treated with high-dose intravenous methylprednisolone. According to the paper, TCR Vbeta CDR3 sequencing was carried out on some 140 peripheral blood samples, which came from approximately 43 ophthalmopathy, approximately 78 hyperthyroidism and some 17 progressor patients.

This clonotype was counted at least ten times. Its antigen remains unidentified. No qualities accompany the bases; no much larger clone lies one base away. The TCR beta CDR3 regions were amplified from the RNA transcripts. The TCR CDR3 was subjected to a first round of RT-PCR using the HTBI primer set and the Qiagen OneStep RT-PCR kit. Libraries were constructed in a second round of multiplex PCR, after which size selection and purification were performed. Sequencing of the libraries was done on an Illumina HiSeq2000 using paired-end 100 bp reads. In the paper's pipeline: SOAPnuke was used to process the raw data, removing reads that contained adapters or uncalled bases, had a mean Phred below 15, or lacked an exact match to the constant primer or identifier. High-quality paired reads were merged using COPE v1.2.5, and each unique nucleotide sequence was defined as a clonotype. Clonotypes were aligned to IMGT TRBV, TRBD and TRBJ reference segments using MiTCR v1.1. The analysis was restricted to V-J combinations with a frequency above 0.0001, which together covered roughly 99% of the repertoires. A TCS score was defined as the ratio of F50 (clonal expansion) to E x V (chaos), with BLOSUM62-based TCRdist applied between CDR3 peptides within each V-J. Welch's t-statistics and random forest reduced fewer than 550 V-J features to roughly 13, which were used in a naive Bayes classifier (R e1071). TCRdb's own reprocessing of the public reads used fastp at Q25 and MiXCR and kept productive beta chains. Under each unique CDR3 protein, matching rows form one entry showing the most common genes and DNA. What appears here as the V and J calls and clone size reflects TCRdb's work, not the paper's. The sample table contains around 250,000 distinct CDR3 sequences; only one count was recorded for more than 14% of them. The ten largest clones take up 13% of the sample.

The paper as a whole reports these results and caveats: In validation, the model predicted progression to ophthalmopathy a median of approximately 6.3 months before onset, with over 60% sensitivity and just under 75% specificity. Ophthalmopathy was separated from stable hyperthyroidism by a 13 V-J signature model, with around 90% sensitivity and around 81% specificity obtained in cross-validation and 80%/75% obtained in testing. Most expanded thyroid clonotypes (frequency above 0.001) were also detected in blood, a finding suggesting that blood repertoires may reflect thyroid immune responses. No statistical method was used to set the sample size in advance, and investigators knew the group allocation.

Hyperthyroidism patients were aged 18 to 65 years and newly diagnosed, with disease duration of less than 2 months. Any patient with an uncontrolled infection, another autoimmune disease, pregnancy or lactation was excluded. Clinical symptoms, serum thyroxine and TRAb, thyroid ultrasound, and orbital computed tomography formed the basis for the diagnoses. Blood from progressor patients was collected at the time of first diagnosis with hyperthyroidism, before any ophthalmopathy symptoms had appeared. PBMCs were separated from approximately 9.9 ml of fresh peripheral blood using Ficoll-Paque density gradient centrifugation. Progressor patients were first diagnosed with Graves' hyperthyroidism and then developed ophthalmopathy during follow-up. Total RNA was extracted with Trizol reagent, and quality was checked on an Agilent 2100 Bioanalyzer. Trimming removed 0 bases from V and 6 bases from J, leaving 5 bases between the germline ends. CDR1 and CDR2, looked up from the germline V gene, are LGHNA and YNFKEQ. The cysteine opens and the phenylalanine closes a CDR3 of 12 amino acids. Only CDR3 DNA remains: 36 bases, in frame from the first base.

The rearrangement joined TRBV4-2 to TRBJ2-5, with the D gene too uncertain to name. The sequence was obtained from a woman in her thirties or forties with Graves' hyperthyroidism that later progressed to Graves' ophthalmopathy. Sequencing used blood. The CDR3 amino acid sequence is: CASSQDMQTQYF. Read as DNA, the sequence is TGTGCCAGCAGCCAAGATATGCAGACCCAGTACTTC.